These 29 T cell receptor beta chains share one sample of origin, sequenced in a study of CD8 T cells in Susac syndrome. 0.5 to 1 ug RNA was reverse transcribed with random hexamers. One entry per CDR3 protein results from TCRdb running MiXCR on the immunoSEQ multiplex PCR reads. The sample has about 180,000 distinct CDR3 sequences, 85% to 95% seen once. Material for sequencing was CD4+ T cells from PBMCs. The receptor source for this set is a human donor with multiple sclerosis.

The CDR3 loop reads CASSSGFNYGYTF. The CDR3 DNA follows: TGTGCCAGTAGTTCGGGATTCAACTATGGCTACACCTTC. The genes are TRBV19 and TRBJ1-2, with no clear D. The V end lost 5 bases, the J end lost 2 bases, and 9 bases lay between the germline ends. The CDR3 runs 13 residues. Looked up from germline, CDR1 is LNHDA and CDR2 is SQIVND (reference sequence).

The rearrangement joins TRBV10-3 to TRBJ2-7, with TRBD1 matching 10 bases. Germline V gene data show CDR1 as ENHRY and CDR2 as SYGVKD. The V gene end was trimmed by 6 bases and the J gene end by 3 bases; junction bases not matched to a gene: 5. This CDR3 is 14 amino acids long. CDR3 DNA: TGTGCCATCAGGAAGGGACAGGGGAACTACGAGCAGTACTTC. It encodes CAIRKGQGNYEQYF.

This chain uses TRBV18 with TRBJ1-5, with D hard to call. Per germline, CDR1 KGHSH and CDR2 LQKENI. CDR3 length: 14 residues. V was shortened by 4 bases and J by 0 bases, with 7 bases between the two germline ends. The CDR3 coding sequence is TGTGCCAGCTCACTCGAGTCTAGCAATCAGCCCCAGCATTTT. This codes for CASSLESSNQPQHF.

This chain links TRBV7-2 with TRBJ2-7; TRBD1 matches at 10 bases. The CDR3 extends over 14 amino acids. Germline V gene lookup returns CDR1 SGHTA and CDR2 FQGNSA. With 7 bases clipped from V and 5 bases from J, the junction kept 8 bases outside the gene matches. CDR3 bases: TGTGCCAGCAACCGGGGACAGGGGACCCACGAGCAGTACTTC. Protein sequence: CASNRGQGTHEQYF.

This chain connects TRBV7-9 to TRBJ1-6; perhaps TRBD1 as D (5 bases). V lost 5 bases to trimming and J lost 12 bases, with 11 bases between them. Germline V gives CDR1 SEHNR, CDR2 FQNEAQ (reference sequence). This CDR3 has 12 amino acids. Here the CDR3 reads CASSQGREPLHF. The CDR3 DNA follows: TGTGCCAGCAGCCAAGGCAGGGAACCCCTCCACTTT.

This CDR3 reads CASSKTPNEQYF. Here the CDR3 DNA reads TGTGCCAGCAGTAAGACCCCAAACGAGCAGTACTTC. The chain carries TRBV6-5 and TRBJ2-7, with D unresolved. CDR3 size: 12 residues. Germline CDR1 is MNHEY and CDR2 is SVGAGI. Trimming took 5 bases from V and 5 from J, leaving 10 bases between them.

V usage is TRBV11-3 and J usage is TRBJ2-5, with a weak D call TRBD1 (6 bases). Looked up from germline, CDR1 is SGHNT and CDR2 is YENEEA. The CDR3 runs 13 residues. Deletions cut 4 bases from V and 8 bases from J, with 14 bases between. CDR3 in DNA: TGTGCCAGCAGCTCATGGGCACAGGGTACCCAGTACTTC. Encoded protein: CASSSWAQGTQYF.

This clonotype was observed a single time. In DNA, the CDR3 is TGTGCCACCAGTGATGGCCGGGCCCCGGGTGGGGAGACCCAGTACTTC. It translates to CATSDGRAPGGETQYF. The rearrangement joins TRBV24-1 to TRBJ2-5, with D hard to call. The CDR3 is made up of 16 amino acids. In germline, CDR1 is KGHDR, CDR2 SFDVKD. Between the trimmed V and J ends, which lost 3 bases and 5 bases, there was a span of 18 bases.

This clonotype has just one count. The rearrangement uses TRBV14 and TRBJ2-2; TRBD2 agrees at 9 bases. CDR1 and CDR2 from the germline V gene are SGHDN and FVKESK. The CDR3 consists of 15 residues. Germline trimming cut 2 bases from V and 8 bases from J; bases unmatched to any gene: 6. The CDR3 region has the DNA TGTGCCAGCAGCCAAAGCCTAGCGGGAACAGGGGAGCTGTTTTTT. Translation: CASSQSLAGTGELFF.

This clonotype appeared a single time. This chain uses TRBV20-1 with TRBJ2-1, with TRBD2 matching 9 bases. The CDR3 has 15 residues. Looked up from germline, CDR1 is DFQATT and CDR2 is SNEGSKA (reference sequence). Trimming cost V 1 base and J 9 bases; bases outside gene matches: 10. The CDR3 spells CSARGRGTSSGEQFF. Here the CDR3 DNA reads TGCAGTGCTAGAGGCAGAGGGACTAGCAGTGGTGAGCAGTTCTTC.

The J gene is TRBJ2-5, the V gene TRBV30; D is undetermined. V lost 0 bases to trimming and J lost 2 bases, with 7 bases between them. The CDR3 runs to 13 residues. CDR1 and CDR2 from the germline V gene are GTSNPN and SVGIG (reference sequence). CDR3: CAWSVGPQETQYF. The CDR3 DNA reads TGTGCCTGGAGTGTAGGCCCTCAAGAGACCCAGTACTTC.

V is TRBV2 and J is TRBJ2-5; D not certain. Germline V CDR1 and CDR2: SNHLY, FYNNEI. Trimming cost V 7 bases and J 2 bases, with 14 bases left between them. This CDR3 comprises 14 residues. The CDR3 reads CASNAANPQETQYF. The CDR3 bases are TGTGCCAGCAACGCGGCAAACCCTCAAGAGACCCAGTACTTC.

This clonotype was seen just once. The chain is built from TRBV28 and TRBJ2-4; the D gene could be TRBD1 or TRBD2 (6 bases each). The CDR3 is 15 amino acids. Trimming left V 4 bases short and J 0 bases short, with 10 bases between. Germline CDR1 MDHEN, CDR2 SYDVKM. CDR3 in amino acids: CASSWGARAKNIQYF. CDR3 bases: TGTGCCAGCAGTTGGGGGGCAAGAGCCAAAAACATTCAGTACTTC.

This sequence joins TRBV5-1 and TRBJ2-1, with 7 positions matching TRBD2. The CDR3 is made up of 13 amino acids. V was pared by 2 bases and J by 10 bases, with 6 bases of the junction left unmatched. Germline CDR1 is SGHRS and CDR2 is YFSETQ. DNA for the CDR3: TGCGCCAGCAGCTTCCTTGAGCGGGGCGAGCAGTTCTTC. It translates to CASSFLERGEQFF.

The genes are TRBV12-3 or TRBV12-4 and TRBJ1-1; D not certain. Trimming shortened V by 10 bases and J by 0 bases, and 15 bases separated the two germline ends. CDR3 size: 14 residues. The CDR3: CAIRGGAMNTEAFF. Written as DNA, the CDR3 is TGTGCCATTCGGGGAGGAGCAATGAACACTGAAGCTTTCTTT.

V gene TRBV14 combines with J gene TRBJ2-3; D possibly corresponds to TRBD1 (5 bases). CDR1 and CDR2 (germline): SGHDN, FVKESK. V was trimmed by 5 bases and J by 0 bases, leaving 21 bases between them. The CDR3 runs to 18 residues. CDR3 nucleotides: TGTGCCAGCAGCTCCAACCAGGGCTCGTTCACAAGCACAGATACGCAGTATTTT. Translation: CASSSNQGSFTSTDTQYF.

This chain joins TRBV20-1 and TRBJ2-1; D gene unclear. There are 14 residues in the CDR3. The germline gives CDR1 DFQATT, CDR2 SNEGSKA (reference sequence). The V end was cut by 4 bases, the J end by 0 bases, with 10 bases between. The CDR3: CSAITGSSYNEQFF. The CDR3 region has the DNA TGCAGTGCTATTACCGGAAGCTCCTACAATGAGCAGTTCTTC.

The chain employs TRBV20-1 and TRBJ2-5, with 10 positions matching TRBD2. The CDR3 spans 14 residues. After removal of 5 bases from V and 4 bases from J, the junction contained 7 bases not matched to a gene. Germline V CDR1 and CDR2: DFQATT, SNEGSKA (reference sequence). The CDR3 nucleotides are TGCAGTGCTCTCAGCGGGGGGGCTGGAGAGACCCAGTACTTC. Amino acid sequence: CSALSGGAGETQYF.

Worth noting for this clonotype: One junction end disagrees with the germline gene, perhaps due to a read error. This chain connects TRBV7-8 to TRBJ2-1; 12 bases are a match to TRBD2. Germline loops: CDR1 SGHVS, CDR2 FQNEAQ. The CDR3 runs 13 residues. The CDR3 is CASSVRGTSGPLF. As DNA, the CDR3 is TGTGCCAGCAGCGTCAGAGGGACTAGCGGGCCGCTCTTC. Full variable domain (missing parts from reference TRBV7-8 and TRBJ2-1): GAGVSQSPRYKVAKRGQDVALRCDPISGHVSLFWYQQALGQGPEFLTYFQNEAQLDKSGLPSDRFFAERPEGSVSTLKIQRTQQEDSAVYLCASSVRGTSGPLFGPGTRLTVL.

The chain is built from TRBV18 and TRBJ1-1; D ambiguous. Trimming removed 4 bases at V and 6 bases at J, with 6 bases between. Germline values: CDR1 KGHSH, CDR2 LQKENI. CDR3 length: 11 residues. The chain's CDR3 is CASSLGAEAFF. The CDR3 region has the DNA TGTGCCAGCTCACTCGGGGCTGAAGCTTTCTTT.

This sequence joins TRBV2 and TRBJ1-4, with a weak D call TRBD1 (5 bases). Trimming cost V 4 bases and J 5 bases, with 11 bases left between them. Germline values: CDR1 SNHLY, CDR2 FYNNEI. The CDR3 loop spans 14 amino acids. In DNA, the CDR3 is TGTGCCAGCAGTGTGGGAGGGGCAAATGAAAAACTGTTTTTT. This gives the protein CASSVGGANEKLFF.

V and J are TRBV4-3 and TRBJ1-2; TRBD1 aligns across 8 bases. CDR1 and CDR2 (germline): LGHNA, YSLEER. The CDR3 loop spans 20 amino acids. V gave up 4 bases and J gave up 0 bases; unmatched junction bases: 19. The CDR3 DNA sequence: TGCGCCAGCAGCCTCCAGACAAGCCACGGGACAGGCGGTGCTAACTATGGCTACACCTTC. Amino acid sequence: CASSLQTSHGTGGANYGYTF.

The rearrangement links TRBV12-3 or TRBV12-4 to TRBJ2-2, with D possibly matching TRBD1 (6 bases). Between the trimmed V and J ends, which lost 6 bases and 7 bases, there was a span of 12 bases. The CDR3 runs 13 residues. The CDR3 bases are TGTGCCAGCAGGGTACAGGGAGTCGGGGAGCTGTTTTTT. Translating gives CASRVQGVGELFF.

The rearrangement links TRBV7-3 to TRBJ2-3, with D possibly matching TRBD1 (6 bases). V was cut by 5 bases and J by 2 bases, with 14 bases left in between. CDR3 length: 15 amino acids. The V gene's germline CDR1 is SGHTA and CDR2 FQGTGA. The chain's CDR3 is CASSLQGSPTDTQYF. The CDR3 DNA sequence: TGTGCCAGCAGCCTGCAGGGGTCTCCCACAGATACGCAGTATTTT.

Here the CDR3 reads CASSPTGTGSYNEQFF. The CDR3 DNA is TGTGCCAGCAGCCCTACCGGGACAGGCTCCTACAATGAGCAGTTCTTC. The V gene is TRBV5-4, the J gene TRBJ2-1; 8 bases fit TRBD1. The V gene's germline CDR1 is SGHNT and CDR2 YYREEE (reference sequence). The CDR3 loop spans 16 amino acids. Losses at the gene ends were 4 bases for V and 0 bases for J; bases not matched to a gene: 6. The full variable domain, completed using reference TRBV5-4 and TRBJ2-1, is ETGVTQSPTHLIKTRGQQVTLRCSSQSGHNTVSWYQQALGQGPQFIFQYYREEENGRGNFPPRFSGLQFPNYSSELNVNALELDDSALYLCASSPTGTGSYNEQFFGPGTRLTVL.

The chain employs TRBV4-1 and TRBJ1-2; D remains ambiguous. Trimming shortened V by 3 bases and J by 5 bases, and 31 bases separated the two germline ends. Germline CDR1 MGHRA, CDR2 YSYEKL. The CDR3 covers 20 residues. In nucleotides, the CDR3 is TGCGCCAGCAGCCACACTACCACAATTTCGTCCAGGCGCATTACGTATGGCTACACCTTC. Translation gives CASSHTTTISSRRITYGYTF.

This chain links TRBV12-3 or TRBV12-4 with TRBJ1-2; the D gene is possibly TRBD1 (6 bases). This CDR3 is 14 amino acids long. Trimming removed 2 bases from V and 3 bases from J, with 10 bases in between. The CDR3 DNA reads TGTGCCAGCAGTTTACTGGCAGGGGACTATGGCTACACCTTC. This gives the protein CASSLLAGDYGYTF.

The chain employs TRBV3-1 and TRBJ2-3, with D hard to call. The CDR3 has 13 amino acids. CDR1 and CDR2 from the germline V gene are LGHDT and YNNKEL (reference sequence). The germline V and J ends were trimmed by 1 base and 5 bases, with 7 bases remaining between them. The CDR3 DNA reads as TGTGCCAGCAGCCAAGGTCCTTTAGATACGCAGTATTTT. Protein sequence: CASSQGPLDTQYF.

The chain links TRBV29-1 to TRBJ1-1; D remains ambiguous. V lost 4 bases and J 6 bases, leaving 3 bases between the germline ends. Germline V gene lookup returns CDR1 SQVTM and CDR2 ANQGSEA. The CDR3 spans 9 residues. The CDR3 is CSVGAEAFF. The CDR3 DNA follows: TGCAGCGTTGGAGCTGAAGCTTTCTTT.